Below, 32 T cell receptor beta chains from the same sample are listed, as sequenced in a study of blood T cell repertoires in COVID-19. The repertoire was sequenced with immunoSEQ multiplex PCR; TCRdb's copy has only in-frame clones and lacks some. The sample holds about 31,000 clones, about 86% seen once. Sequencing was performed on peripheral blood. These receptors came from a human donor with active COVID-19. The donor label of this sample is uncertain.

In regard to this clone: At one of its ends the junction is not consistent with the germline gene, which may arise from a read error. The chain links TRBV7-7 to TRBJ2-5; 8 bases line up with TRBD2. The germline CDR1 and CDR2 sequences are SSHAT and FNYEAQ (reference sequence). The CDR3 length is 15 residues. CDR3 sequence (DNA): TGTGCTAGCAGCTTAGCGGGGCTAGCGGGAGAGACCCAGTACTTC. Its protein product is CASSLAGLAGETQYF.

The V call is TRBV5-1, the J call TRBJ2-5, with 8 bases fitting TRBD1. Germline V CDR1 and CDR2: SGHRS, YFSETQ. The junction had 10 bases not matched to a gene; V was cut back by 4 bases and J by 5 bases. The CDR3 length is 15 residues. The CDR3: CASSDHRTGMETQYF. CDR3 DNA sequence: TGCGCCAGCAGCGACCACAGGACAGGGATGGAGACCCAGTACTTC.

The CDR3 sequence: CASSPYGGNTIYF. DNA of the CDR3: TGTGCCAGCAGCCCTTACGGGGGAAACACCATATATTTT. This rearrangement joins TRBV9 to TRBJ1-3; D uncertain. Germline V gives CDR1 SGDLS, CDR2 YYNGEE. The CDR3 is 13 amino acids. V lost 4 bases and J 4 bases, leaving 9 bases between the germline ends.

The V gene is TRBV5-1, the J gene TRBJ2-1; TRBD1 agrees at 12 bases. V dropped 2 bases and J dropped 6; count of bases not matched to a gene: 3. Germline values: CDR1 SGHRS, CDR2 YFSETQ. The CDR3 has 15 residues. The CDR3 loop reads CASSFWDRGPNEQFF. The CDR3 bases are TGCGCCAGCAGCTTTTGGGACAGGGGGCCCAATGAGCAGTTCTTC.

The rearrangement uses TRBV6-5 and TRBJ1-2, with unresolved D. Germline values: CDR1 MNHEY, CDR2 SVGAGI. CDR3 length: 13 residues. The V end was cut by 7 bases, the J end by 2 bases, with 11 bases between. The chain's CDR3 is CASTLNRNYGYTF. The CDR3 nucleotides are TGTGCCAGCACCCTCAATAGAAACTATGGCTACACCTTC.

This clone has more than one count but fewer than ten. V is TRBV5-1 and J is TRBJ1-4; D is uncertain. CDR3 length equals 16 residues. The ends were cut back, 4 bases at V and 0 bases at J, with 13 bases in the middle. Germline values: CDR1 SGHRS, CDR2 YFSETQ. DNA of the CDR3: TGCGCCAGCAGCCTCCGGGTCGGTGCAACTAATGAAAAACTGTTTTTT. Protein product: CASSLRVGATNEKLFF.

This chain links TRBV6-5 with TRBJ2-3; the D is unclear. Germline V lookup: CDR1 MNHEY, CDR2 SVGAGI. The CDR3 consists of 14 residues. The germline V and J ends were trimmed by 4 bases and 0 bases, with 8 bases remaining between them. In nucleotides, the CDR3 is TGTGCCAGCAGTTCACATTACAGCACAGATACGCAGTATTTT. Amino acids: CASSSHYSTDTQYF.

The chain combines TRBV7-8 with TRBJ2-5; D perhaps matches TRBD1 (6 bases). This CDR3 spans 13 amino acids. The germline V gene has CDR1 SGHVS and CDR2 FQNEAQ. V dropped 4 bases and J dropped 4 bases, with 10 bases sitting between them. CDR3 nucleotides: TGTGCCAGCAGCTCTTCAGGGGTAGAGACCCAGTACTTC. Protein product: CASSSSGVETQYF.

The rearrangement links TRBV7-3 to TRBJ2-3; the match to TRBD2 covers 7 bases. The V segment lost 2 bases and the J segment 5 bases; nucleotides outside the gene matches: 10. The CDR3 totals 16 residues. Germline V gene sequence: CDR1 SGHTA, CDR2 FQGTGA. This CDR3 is CASSLPAGVEGDTQYF. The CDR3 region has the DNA TGTGCCAGCAGCTTACCCGCGGGAGTAGAGGGAGATACGCAGTATTTT.

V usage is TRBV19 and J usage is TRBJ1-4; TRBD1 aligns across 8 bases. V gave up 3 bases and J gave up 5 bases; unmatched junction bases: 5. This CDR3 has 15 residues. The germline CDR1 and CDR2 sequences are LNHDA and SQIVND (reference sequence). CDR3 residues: CASSMTGVLNEKLFF. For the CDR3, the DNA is TGTGCCAGTAGTATGACAGGGGTACTGAATGAAAAACTGTTTTTT.

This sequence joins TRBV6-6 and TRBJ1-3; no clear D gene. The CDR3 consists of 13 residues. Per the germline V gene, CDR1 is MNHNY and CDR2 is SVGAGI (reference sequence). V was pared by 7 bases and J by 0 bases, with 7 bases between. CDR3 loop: CASKLNSGNTIYF. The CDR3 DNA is TGTGCCAGCAAGCTAAACTCTGGAAACACCATATATTTT.

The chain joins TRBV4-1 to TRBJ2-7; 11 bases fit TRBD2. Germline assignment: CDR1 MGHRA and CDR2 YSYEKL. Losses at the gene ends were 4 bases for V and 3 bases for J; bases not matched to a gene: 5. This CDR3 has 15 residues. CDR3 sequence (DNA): TGCGCCAGCAGCCTGGGACTAGCGGCGTTCTACGAGCAGTACTTC. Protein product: CASSLGLAAFYEQYF.

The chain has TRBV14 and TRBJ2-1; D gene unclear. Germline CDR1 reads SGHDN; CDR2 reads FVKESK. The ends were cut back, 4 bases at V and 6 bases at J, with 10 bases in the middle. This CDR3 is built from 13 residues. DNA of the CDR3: TGTGCCAGCAGCCTCGGAGTCCCCAATGAGCAGTTCTTC. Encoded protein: CASSLGVPNEQFF.

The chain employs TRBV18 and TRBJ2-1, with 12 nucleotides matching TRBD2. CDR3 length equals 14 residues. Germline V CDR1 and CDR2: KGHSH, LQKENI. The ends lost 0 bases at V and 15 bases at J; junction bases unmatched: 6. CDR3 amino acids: CASSPPTSGGRPFF. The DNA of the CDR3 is TGTGCCAGCTCACCACCGACTAGCGGGGGCCGTCCGTTCTTC.

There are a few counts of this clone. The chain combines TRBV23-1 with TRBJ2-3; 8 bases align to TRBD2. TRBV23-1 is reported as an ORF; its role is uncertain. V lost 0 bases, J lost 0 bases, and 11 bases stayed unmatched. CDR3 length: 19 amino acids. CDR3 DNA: TGCGCCAGCAGTCAATCAAAGCTAGCGGGCCGACCTAGCACAGATACGCAGTATTTT. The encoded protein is CASSQSKLAGRPSTDTQYF.

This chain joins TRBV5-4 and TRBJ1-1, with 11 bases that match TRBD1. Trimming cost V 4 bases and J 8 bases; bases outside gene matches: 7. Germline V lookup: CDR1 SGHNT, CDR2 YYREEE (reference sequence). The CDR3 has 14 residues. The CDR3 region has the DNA TGTGCCAGCAGCCGGACAGGGGGCGTTGAGGAAGCTTTCTTT. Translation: CASSRTGGVEEAFF.

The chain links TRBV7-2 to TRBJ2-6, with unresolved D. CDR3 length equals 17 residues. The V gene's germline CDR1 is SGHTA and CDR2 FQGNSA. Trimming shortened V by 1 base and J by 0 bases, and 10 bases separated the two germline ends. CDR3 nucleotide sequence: TGTGCCAGCAGCTTAGGGGCCCTCCTCTCTGGGGCCAACGTCCTGACTTTC. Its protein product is CASSLGALLSGANVLTF.

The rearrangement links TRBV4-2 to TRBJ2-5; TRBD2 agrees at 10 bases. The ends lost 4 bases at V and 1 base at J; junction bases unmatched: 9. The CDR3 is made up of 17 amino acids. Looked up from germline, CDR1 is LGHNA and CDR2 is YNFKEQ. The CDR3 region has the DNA TGTGCCAGCAGCCTCGGGGGGGCTAGCGGGGGCCAAGAGACCCAGTACTTC. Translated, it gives CASSLGGASGGQETQYF.

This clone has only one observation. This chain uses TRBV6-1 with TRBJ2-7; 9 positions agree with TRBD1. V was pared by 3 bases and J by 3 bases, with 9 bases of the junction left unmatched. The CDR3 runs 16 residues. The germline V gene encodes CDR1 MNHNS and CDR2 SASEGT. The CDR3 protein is CASSERTQGALYEQYF. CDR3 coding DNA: TGTGCCAGCAGTGAGAGGACACAGGGGGCCCTCTACGAGCAGTACTTC.

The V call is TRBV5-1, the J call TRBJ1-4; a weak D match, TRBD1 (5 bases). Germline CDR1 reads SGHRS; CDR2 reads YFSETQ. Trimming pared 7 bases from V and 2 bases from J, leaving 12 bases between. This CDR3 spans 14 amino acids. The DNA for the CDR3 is TGCGCCAGCGGCGGTGGGGCCACTAATGAAAAACTGTTTTTT. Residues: CASGGGATNEKLFF.

The CDR3 sequence: CASSTALRGGADTQYF. The DNA for the CDR3 is TGTGCCAGCAGTACCGCGTTACGGGGGGGGGCAGATACGCAGTATTTT. V usage is TRBV7-8 and J usage is TRBJ2-3; the match to TRBD2 covers 8 bases. The CDR3 covers 16 residues. The V segment lost 6 bases and the J segment 4 bases; nucleotides outside the gene matches: 12. The germline CDR1 and CDR2 sequences are SGHVS and FQNEAQ. Using reference TRBV7-8 and TRBJ2-3 for the parts outside the CDR3, the full variable domain is GAGVSQSPRYKVAKRGQDVALRCDPISGHVSLFWYQQALGQGPEFLTYFQNEAQLDKSGLPSDRFFAERPEGSVSTLKIQRTQQEDSAVYLCASSTALRGGADTQYFGPGTRLTVL.

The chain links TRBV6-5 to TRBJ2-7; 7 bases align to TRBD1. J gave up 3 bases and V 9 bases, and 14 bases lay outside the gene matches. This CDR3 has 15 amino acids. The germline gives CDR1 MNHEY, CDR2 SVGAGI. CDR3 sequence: CASQRLSGQLYEQYF. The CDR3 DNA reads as TGTGCCAGTCAACGACTGTCGGGACAGCTCTACGAGCAGTACTTC.

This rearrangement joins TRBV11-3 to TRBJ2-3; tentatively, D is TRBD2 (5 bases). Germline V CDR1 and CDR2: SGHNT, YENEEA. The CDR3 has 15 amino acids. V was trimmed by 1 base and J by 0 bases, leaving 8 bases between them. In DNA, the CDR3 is TGTGCCAGCAGCTTAGCGGGATTTAGCACAGATACGCAGTATTTT. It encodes CASSLAGFSTDTQYF. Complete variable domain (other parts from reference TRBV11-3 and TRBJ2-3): EAGVVQSPRYKIIEKKQPVAFWCNPISGHNTLYWYLQNLGQGPELLIRYENEEAVDDSQLPKDRFSAERLKGVDSTLKIQPAELGDSAVYLCASSLAGFSTDTQYFGPGTRLTVL.

The CDR3 bases are TGTGCCAGCAGCCCGGGAGGGGACCAGGGCGAAAAACTGTTTTTT. Translation: CASSPGGDQGEKLFF. This chain uses TRBV28 with TRBJ1-4; a weak D match, TRBD1 (5 bases). The V end was cut by 6 bases, the J end by 8 bases, with 19 bases between. CDR1 MDHEN and CDR2 SYDVKM come from the germline V gene. The CDR3 contains 15 residues.

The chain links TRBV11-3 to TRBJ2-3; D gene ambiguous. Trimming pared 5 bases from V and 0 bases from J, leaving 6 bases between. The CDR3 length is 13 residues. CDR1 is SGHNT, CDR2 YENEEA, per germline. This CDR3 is CASSGVSTDTQYF. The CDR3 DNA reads TGTGCCAGCAGCGGAGTCAGCACAGATACGCAGTATTTT.

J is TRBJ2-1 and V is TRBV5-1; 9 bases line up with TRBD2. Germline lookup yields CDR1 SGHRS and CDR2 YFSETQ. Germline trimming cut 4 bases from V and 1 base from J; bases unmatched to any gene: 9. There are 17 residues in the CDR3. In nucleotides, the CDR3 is TGCGCCAGCAGCCTGAGGGGTAGCGGGAGTTCCTACAATGAGCAGTTCTTC. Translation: CASSLRGSGSSYNEQFF.

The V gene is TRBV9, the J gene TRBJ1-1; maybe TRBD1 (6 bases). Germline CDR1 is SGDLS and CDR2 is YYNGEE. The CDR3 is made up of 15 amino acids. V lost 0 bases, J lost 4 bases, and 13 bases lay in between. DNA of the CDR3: TGTGCCAGCAGCGTAGGGACAGTTGGGGGCACTGAAGCTTTCTTT. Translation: CASSVGTVGGTEAFF.

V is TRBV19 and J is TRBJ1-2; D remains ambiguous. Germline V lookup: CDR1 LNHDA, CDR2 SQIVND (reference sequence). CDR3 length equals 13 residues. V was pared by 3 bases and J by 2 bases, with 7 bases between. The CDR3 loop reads CASSIEKNYGYTF. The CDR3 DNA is TGTGCCAGTAGTATTGAGAAGAACTATGGCTACACCTTC.

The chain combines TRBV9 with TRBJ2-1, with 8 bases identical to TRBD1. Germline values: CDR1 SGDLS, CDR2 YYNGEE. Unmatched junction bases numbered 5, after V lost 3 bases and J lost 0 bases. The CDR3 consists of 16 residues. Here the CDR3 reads CASSGTGGSSYNEQFF. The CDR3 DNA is TGTGCCAGCAGCGGAACAGGGGGAAGCTCCTACAATGAGCAGTTCTTC.

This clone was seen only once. The CDR3: CASSYSEDGYTF. CDR3 nucleotide sequence: TGTGCCAGCAGTTATAGCGAAGATGGCTACACCTTC. The chain joins TRBV6-6 to TRBJ1-2, with D uncertain. Trimming took off 3 bases at V and 6 bases at J, with 8 bases between the two ends. Germline CDR1 MNHNY, CDR2 SVGAGI (reference sequence). The CDR3 extends over 12 amino acids.

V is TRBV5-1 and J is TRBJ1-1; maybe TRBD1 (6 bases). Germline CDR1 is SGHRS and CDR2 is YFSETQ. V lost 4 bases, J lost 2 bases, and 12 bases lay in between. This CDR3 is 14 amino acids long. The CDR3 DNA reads TGCGCCAGCAGCCGCACAGGGTTTAACACTGAAGCTTTCTTT. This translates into CASSRTGFNTEAFF. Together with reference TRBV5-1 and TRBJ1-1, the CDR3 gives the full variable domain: KAGVTQTPRYLIKTRGQQVTLSCSPISGHRSVSWYQQTPGQGLQFLFEYFSETQRNKGNFPGRFSGRQFSNSRSEMNVSTLELGDSALYLCASSRTGFNTEAFFGQGTRLTVV.

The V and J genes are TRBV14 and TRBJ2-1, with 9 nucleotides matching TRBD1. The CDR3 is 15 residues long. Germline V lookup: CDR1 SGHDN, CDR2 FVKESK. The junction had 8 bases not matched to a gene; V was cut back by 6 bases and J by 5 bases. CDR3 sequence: CASRDTGGLHNEQFF. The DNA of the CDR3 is TGTGCCAGCAGGGACACAGGGGGCCTCCACAATGAGCAGTTCTTC. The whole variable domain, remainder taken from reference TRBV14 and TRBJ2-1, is EAGVTQFPSHSVIEKGQTVTLRCDPISGHDNLYWYRRVMGKEIKFLLHFVKESKQDESGMPNNRFLAERTGGTYSTLKVQPAELEDSGVYFCASRDTGGLHNEQFFGPGTRLTVL.